This TCR beta chain was captured in a study of CD8 T cells in ankylosing spondylitis. Germline assignment: CDR1 KGHDR and CDR2 SFDVKD. The CDR3 totals 15 residues. Trimming pared 1 base from V and 0 bases from J, leaving 6 bases between. Study-wide findings and caveats: Disease-linked clones were reportedly significantly enriched in matched ankylosing spondylitis synovial fluid. What appeared characteristic of ankylosing spondylitis blood was a TCR beta motif of eight highly homologous variants.

Note on this clonotype: The antigen is unknown.

Libraries for TCR beta were made by quantitative 5'-RACE with molecular barcodes. TCRdb redid the calling of the 5' RACE reads with MiXCR, one entry per CDR3 protein. In the table there are hundreds of thousands of distinct CDR3 sequences, about 10% of which are singletons. The chain uses TRBV24-1 and TRBJ2-1, with D hard to call. Material: blood, either unsorted or a sorted T cell fraction (not recorded which). The clonotype comes from a male donor with ankylosing spondylitis. CDR3 sequence (DNA): TGTGCCACCAGTGATTTCAGCGTCTCCTACAATGAGCAGTTCTTC. This translates into CATSDFSVSYNEQFF.